A single TCR beta chain is shown here with its context. This may arise from a read error, as a much more abundant clone is one base away. The sample originates from a study of blood T cells in healthy people across ages. The second PCR ran 7 to 11 cycles with a sample-barcoded 5' primer and J-beta primers. From the 5' RACE reads, TCRdb called clonotypes with MiXCR, one entry per CDR3 protein. The data contain hundreds of thousands of distinct CDR3 sequences, about 43% of them singletons. Germline CDR1 MGHDK, CDR2 SYGVNS. The CDR3 is made up of 14 amino acids. V lost 6 bases, J lost 6 bases, and 15 bases lay in between.

The J gene is TRBJ2-1, the V gene TRBV25-1; D not certain. Specimen: blood. The clonotype was recovered from a man older than 75 in good health. Here the CDR3 reads CASSGVRPANEQFF. The CDR3 DNA reads TGTGCCAGCAGCGGCGTACGGCCGGCCAATGAGCAGTTCTTC.